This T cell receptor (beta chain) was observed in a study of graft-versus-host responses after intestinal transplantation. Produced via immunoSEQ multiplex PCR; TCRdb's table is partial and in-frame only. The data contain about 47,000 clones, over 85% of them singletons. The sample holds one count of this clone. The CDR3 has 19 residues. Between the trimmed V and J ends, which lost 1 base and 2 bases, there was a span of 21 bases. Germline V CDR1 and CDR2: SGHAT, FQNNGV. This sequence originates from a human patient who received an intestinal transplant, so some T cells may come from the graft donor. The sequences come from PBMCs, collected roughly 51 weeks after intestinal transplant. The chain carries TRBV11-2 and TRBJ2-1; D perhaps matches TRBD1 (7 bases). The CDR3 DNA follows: TGTGCCAGCAGCTTAGGGGGGGCCCCAAGGGGGCCCACCTACAATGAGCAGTTCTTC. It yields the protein CASSLGGAPRGPTYNEQFF.